A single sample is the source of the 2 T cell receptor beta chains below, sequenced in a study of blood T cell repertoires in COVID-19. Sequenced by immunoSEQ multiplex PCR; TCRdb stores in-frame clones only, minus some. The profile covers about 300,000 clones, with roughly 91% appearing a single time and about 2% taken by the ten largest. Sequenced input: peripheral blood. The origin of the receptors is a woman in her 30s with COVID-19, enrolled during active disease.

The gene calls are TRBV2 and TRBJ1-5, with D unresolved. The CDR3 sequence is 15 residues long. V lost 2 bases and J 5 bases, leaving 13 bases between the germline ends. The germline CDR1 and CDR2 sequences are SNHLY and FYNNEI. CDR3 nucleotide sequence: TGTGCCAGCAGTGAAATGAAGAGTGGTGATCAGCCCCAGCATTTT. Amino acid sequence: CASSEMKSGDQPQHF.

The chain joins TRBV30 to TRBJ2-7, with D possibly matching TRBD1 (6 bases). Germline V gives CDR1 GTSNPN, CDR2 SVGIG (reference sequence). CDR3 size: 14 residues. V was trimmed by 0 bases and J by 3 bases, leaving 12 bases between them. The CDR3 DNA reads TGTGCCTGGAGTGTACTTGAGACAGGCTACGAGCAGTACTTC. This encodes CAWSVLETGYEQYF.